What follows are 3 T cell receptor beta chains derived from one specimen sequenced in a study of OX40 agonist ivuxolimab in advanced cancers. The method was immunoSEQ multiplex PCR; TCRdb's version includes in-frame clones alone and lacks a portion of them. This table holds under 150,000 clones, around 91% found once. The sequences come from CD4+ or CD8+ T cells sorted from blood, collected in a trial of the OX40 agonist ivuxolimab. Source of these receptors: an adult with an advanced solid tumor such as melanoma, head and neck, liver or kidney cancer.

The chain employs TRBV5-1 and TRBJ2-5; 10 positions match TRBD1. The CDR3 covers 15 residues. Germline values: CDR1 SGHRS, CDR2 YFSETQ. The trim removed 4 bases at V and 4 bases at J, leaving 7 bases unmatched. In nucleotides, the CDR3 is TGCGCCAGCAGCATGGGGACAGGGGTTGGAGAGACCCAGTACTTC. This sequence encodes CASSMGTGVGETQYF. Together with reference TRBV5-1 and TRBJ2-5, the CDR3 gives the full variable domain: KAGVTQTPRYLIKTRGQQVTLSCSPISGHRSVSWYQQTPGQGLQFLFEYFSETQRNKGNFPGRFSGRQFSNSRSEMNVSTLELGDSALYLCASSMGTGVGETQYFGPGTRLLVL.

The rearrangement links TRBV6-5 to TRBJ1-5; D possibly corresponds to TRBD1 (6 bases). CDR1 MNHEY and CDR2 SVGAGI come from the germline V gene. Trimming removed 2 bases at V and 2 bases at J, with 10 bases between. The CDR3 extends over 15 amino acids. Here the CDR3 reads CASSYRGGGNQPQHF. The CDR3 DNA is TGTGCCAGCAGTTACCGAGGGGGGGGCAATCAGCCCCAGCATTTT.

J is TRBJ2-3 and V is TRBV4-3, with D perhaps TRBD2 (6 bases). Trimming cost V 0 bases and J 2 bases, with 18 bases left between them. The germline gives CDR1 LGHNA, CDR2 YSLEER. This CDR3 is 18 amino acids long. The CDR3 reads CASSQDPARGVFTDTQYF. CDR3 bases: TGCGCCAGCAGCCAAGACCCCGCCCGCGGGGTTTTCACAGATACGCAGTATTTT.